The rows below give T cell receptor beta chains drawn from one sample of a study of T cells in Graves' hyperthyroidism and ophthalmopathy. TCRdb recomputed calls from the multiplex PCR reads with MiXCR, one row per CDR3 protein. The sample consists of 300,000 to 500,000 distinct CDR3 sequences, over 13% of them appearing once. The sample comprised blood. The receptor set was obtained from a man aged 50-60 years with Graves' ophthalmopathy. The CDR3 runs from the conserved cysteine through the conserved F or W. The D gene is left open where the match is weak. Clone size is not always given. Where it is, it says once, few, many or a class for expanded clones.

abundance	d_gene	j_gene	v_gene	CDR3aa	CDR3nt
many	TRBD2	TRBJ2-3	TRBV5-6	CASSLRTSGYTDTQYF	TGTGCCAGCAGCTTGAGGACTAGCGGATACACAGATACGCAGTATTTT
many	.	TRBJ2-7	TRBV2	CASSEGVSAEQYF	TGTGCCAGCAGTGAAGGGGTCAGTGCCGAGCAGTACTTC
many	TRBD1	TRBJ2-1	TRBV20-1	CSARGGTVFIEQFF	TGCAGTGCTAGAGGGGGGACAGTTTTTATTGAGCAGTTCTTC
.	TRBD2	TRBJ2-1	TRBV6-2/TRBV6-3	CASSYSTRGTSNEQFF	TGTGCCAGCAGTTACTCGACGAGGGGGACTAGTAATGAGCAGTTCTTC
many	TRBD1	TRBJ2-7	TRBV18	CASSLTGAPGEQYF	TGTGCCAGCTCCCTCACAGGGGCCCCCGGCGAGCAGTACTTC
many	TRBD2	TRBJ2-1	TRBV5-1	CASSLVELTSGRRSYNEQFF	TGCGCCAGCAGCTTGGTCGAATTGACTAGCGGGAGAAGGTCCTACAATGAGCAGTTCTTC
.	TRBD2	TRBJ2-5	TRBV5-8	CASSLGGTSGTYQETQYF	TGTGCCAGCAGCTTGGGCGGGACTAGCGGGACGTACCAAGAGACCCAGTACTTC
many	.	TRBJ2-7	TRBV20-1	CSARVAESSYEQYF	TGCAGTGCTAGAGTGGCAGAGAGCTCCTACGAGCAGTACTTC
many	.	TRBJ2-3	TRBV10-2	CASSELDTDTQYF	TGCGCCAGCAGTGAGTTGGACACAGATACGCAGTATTTT
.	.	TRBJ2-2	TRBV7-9	CASRPSGSGELFF	TGTGCCAGCAGACCTTCAGGGTCCGGGGAGCTGTTTTTT
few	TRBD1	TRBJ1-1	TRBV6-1	CASSQGQGVINTEAFF	TGTGCCAGCAGCCAAGGACAGGGCGTCATAAACACTGAAGCTTTCTTT
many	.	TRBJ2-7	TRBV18	CASSPVPPTDFYEQYF	TGTGCCAGCTCACCTGTACCCCCTACTGACTTCTACGAGCAGTACTTC
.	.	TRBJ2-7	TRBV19	CASSRVGTTSYEQYF	TGTGCCAGTAGCCGCGTAGGGACAACCTCCTACGAGCAGTACTTC
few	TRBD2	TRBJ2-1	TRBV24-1	CATSDRSGAGGYNEQFF	TGTGCCACCAGTGACCGAAGCGGAGCGGGAGGATACAATGAGCAGTTCTTC
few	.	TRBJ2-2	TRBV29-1	CSVRQIVNTGELFF	TGCAGCGTTCGACAGATAGTTAACACCGGGGAGCTGTTTTTT
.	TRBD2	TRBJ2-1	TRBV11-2	CASSSTGTSGRSAQFF	TGTGCCAGCAGCTCCACCGGGACTAGCGGGAGGAGTGCGCAGTTCTTC
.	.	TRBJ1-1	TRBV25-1	CASSENGSPTEAFF	TGTGCCAGCAGCGAGAACGGCTCCCCCACTGAAGCTTTCTTT
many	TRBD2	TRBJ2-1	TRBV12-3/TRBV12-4	CASNRGRYNEQFF	TGTGCCAGCAATCGCGGGAGGTACAATGAGCAGTTCTTC
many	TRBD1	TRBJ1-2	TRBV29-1	CSVGDRAYGYTF	TGCAGCGTTGGAGACAGGGCCTATGGCTACACCTTC
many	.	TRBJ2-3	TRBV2	CASSPRSSTDTQYF	TGTGCCAGCAGTCCCCGCTCTAGCACAGATACGCAGTATTTT
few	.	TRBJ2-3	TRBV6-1	CASRYTGLRTDTQYF	TGTGCCAGCAGATATACAGGGCTTCGCACAGATACGCAGTATTTT
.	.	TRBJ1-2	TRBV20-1	CRTKGYTF	TGCAGAACCAAGGGCTACACCTTC
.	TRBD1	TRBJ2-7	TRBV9	CASSGPGQGPYEQYF	TGTGCCAGCAGCGGACCGGGACAGGGACCCTACGAGCAGTACTTC
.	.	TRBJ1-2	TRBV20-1	CSARDQARYGYTF	TGCAGTGCTAGAGATCAGGCCAGGTATGGCTACACCTTC
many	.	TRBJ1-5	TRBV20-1	CSASELRRRDQPQHF	TGCAGTGCTAGCGAACTCAGAAGAAGAGACCAGCCCCAGCATTTT
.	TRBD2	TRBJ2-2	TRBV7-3	CASSLYATSGITGELFF	TGTGCCAGCAGCTTATATGCTACTAGCGGGATCACCGGGGAGCTGTTTTTT
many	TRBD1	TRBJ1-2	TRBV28	CASEGQDPYGGYTF	TGTGCCAGCGAAGGACAGGACCCTTATGGAGGCTACACCTTC
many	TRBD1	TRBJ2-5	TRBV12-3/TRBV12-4	CASSRQGQIQETQYF	TGTGCCAGCAGTAGACAGGGACAAATACAAGAGACCCAGTACTTC
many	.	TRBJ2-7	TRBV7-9	CASSPRDTGSYEQYF	TGTGCCAGCAGCCCCAGGGACACCGGCTCCTACGAGCAGTACTTC
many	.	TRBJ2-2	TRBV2	CASRVGLVRDTGELFF	TGTGCCAGCAGGGTAGGGCTAGTAAGAGACACCGGGGAGCTGTTTTTT
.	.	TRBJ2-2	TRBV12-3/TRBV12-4	CASSLSSEYNAGELFF	TGTGCCAGCAGTTTATCTTCTGAATACAACGCCGGGGAGCTGTTTTTT
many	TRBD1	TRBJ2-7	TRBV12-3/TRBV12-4	CASSFDRGREDEQYF	TGTGCCAGCAGTTTCGATAGGGGGCGAGAAGACGAGCAGTACTTC
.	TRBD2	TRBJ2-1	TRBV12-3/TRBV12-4	CASSFGLAGFVQTQFF	TGTGCCAGCAGTTTTGGCCTAGCGGGATTCGTGCAAACGCAGTTCTTC
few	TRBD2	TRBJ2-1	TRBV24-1	CATQREGCNEQFF	TGTGCCACCCAGCGGGAGGGTTGCAATGAGCAGTTCTTC
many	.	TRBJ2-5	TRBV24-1	CATSLPGSGQETQYF	TGTGCCACCAGTCTACCAGGGTCGGGCCAAGAGACCCAGTACTTC
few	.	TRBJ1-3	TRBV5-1	CANITQDSGNTIYF	TGCGCCAACATAACACAGGACTCTGGAAACACCATATATTTT
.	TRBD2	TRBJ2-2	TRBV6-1	CASRGLAGGQNTGELFF	TGTGCCAGCAGAGGACTAGCGGGAGGGCAGAACACCGGGGAGCTGTTTTTT
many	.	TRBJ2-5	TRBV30	CAWSWAVKETQYF	TGTGCCTGGAGTTGGGCGGTGAAAGAGACCCAGTACTTC
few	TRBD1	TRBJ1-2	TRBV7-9	CASSGPGQHKLYGYTF	TGTGCCAGCAGCGGTCCGGGACAGCACAAGCTCTATGGCTACACCTTC
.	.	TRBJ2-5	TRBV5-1	CASSLLAGPQETQYF	TGCGCCAGCAGCTTGTTGGCAGGGCCACAAGAGACCCAGTACTTC
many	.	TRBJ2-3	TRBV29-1	CSVESGTDTQYF	TGCAGCGTTGAAAGCGGCACAGATACGCAGTATTTT
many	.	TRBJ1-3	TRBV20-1	CSARVLIGNTIYF	TGCAGTGCTAGAGTACTCATTGGAAACACCATATATTTT
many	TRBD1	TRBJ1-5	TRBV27	CASSLRQGAYQPQHF	TGTGCCAGCAGTTTAAGACAGGGTGCCTATCAGCCCCAGCATTTT
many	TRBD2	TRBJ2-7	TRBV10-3	CATRGEYEQYF	TGTGCCACCCGGGGGGAGTACGAGCAGTACTTC
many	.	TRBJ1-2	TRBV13	CASSLRSRPNYGYTF	TGTGCCAGCAGCTTAAGGTCCCGGCCTAACTATGGCTACACCTTC
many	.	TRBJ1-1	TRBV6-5	CASSYGVGTEAFF	TGTGCCAGCAGTTACGGGGTTGGCACTGAAGCTTTCTTT
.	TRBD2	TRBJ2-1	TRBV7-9	CASSLGSRREEQFF	TGTGCCAGCAGCTTAGGTAGCAGGCGGGAGGAGCAGTTCTTC
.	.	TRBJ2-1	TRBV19	CASSIGRRQFF	TGTGCCAGTAGTATAGGTAGACGGCAGTTCTTC
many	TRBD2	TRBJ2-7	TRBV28	CASSKGPGLALNEQYF	TGTGCCAGCAGTAAAGGGCCGGGACTAGCGTTGAACGAGCAGTACTTC